This paragraph reports one T cell receptor beta chain. V dropped 4 bases and J dropped 7 bases, with 20 bases sitting between them. CDR1 SGHTS and CDR2 YDEGEE come from the germline V gene. The CDR3 loop spans 16 amino acids. Sequencing was performed with immunoSEQ multiplex PCR; in TCRdb, only in-frame clones are kept and a portion is missing. In the table there are around 70,000 clones, 70% to 90% of which are singletons. The data belong to a study of OX40 agonist ivuxolimab in advanced cancers. This chain joins TRBV5-8 and TRBJ1-4, with D hard to call. The origin of this receptor is an adult with an advanced solid tumor such as melanoma, head and neck, liver or kidney cancer. Source: CD4+ or CD8+ T cells sorted from blood, taken in a trial of the OX40 agonist ivuxolimab. The CDR3 is CASSTRFRTLGEKLFF. CDR3 bases: TGTGCCAGCAGCACCCGTTTTAGGACGTTAGGTGAAAAACTGTTTTTT. Supplemented by reference TRBV5-8 and TRBJ1-4, the full variable domain reads EAGVTQSPTHLIKTRGQQATLRCSPISGHTSVYWYQQALGLGLQFLLWYDEGEERNRGNFPPRFSGRQFPNYSSELNVNALELEDSALYLCASSTRFRTLGEKLFFGSGTQLSVL.